This is a list of T cell receptor beta chains from one sample in a study of radiotherapy plus CTLA-4 blockade in lung cancer. The repertoire was sequenced with immunoSEQ multiplex PCR; TCRdb's copy has only in-frame clones and lacks some. Of 80,000 to 95,000 clones listed, roughly four fifths are singletons. Sequencing used peripheral blood, obtained from a patient treated with radiotherapy plus ipilimumab. These receptors were obtained from a human donor with non-small cell lung cancer that progressed on radiotherapy plus ipilimumab. CDR3s include the opening cysteine and the closing phenylalanine or tryptophan. The D gene is left open where the match is weak. For some rows the clone size is stated as once, few or many, or as a class when expanded; others skip it.

v_gene,d_gene,abundance,j_gene,CDR3nt,CDR3aa
TRBV10-3,TRBD2,NA,TRBJ2-1,TGTGCCATCAGGGGGCGGGAGGGCCAGAACAATGAGCAGTTCTTC,CAIRGREGQNNEQFF
TRBV11-2,TRBD1,once,TRBJ2-2,TGTGCCAGCAGCTCCGGACAGGGGGCACGCGGGGAGCTGTTTTTT,CASSSGQGARGELFF
TRBV7-2,NA,NA,TRBJ2-1,TGTGCCAGCAGCTCCCGGGGCCTTAAGCAGTTCTTC,CASSSRGLKQFF
TRBV28,TRBD2,NA,TRBJ2-7,TGTGCCAGCAGTTTGGGGTTAGCGGGAGTAGTTGAGCAGTACTTC,CASSLGLAGVVEQYF
TRBV6-6,NA,NA,TRBJ2-1,TGTGCCAGCAGGGGGCCATCTCCAAATGAGCAGTTCTTC,CASRGPSPNEQFF
TRBV6-1,NA,NA,TRBJ2-5,TGTGCCAGCAGTGAAGTCGGAGAGACCCAGTACTTC,CASSEVGETQYF
TRBV2,NA,few,TRBJ2-7,TGTGCCAGCAGGGACTACGAGCAGTACTTC,CASRDYEQYF
TRBV6-1,TRBD1,NA,TRBJ1-2,TGTGCCAGCAGTGAATGGACCGCCAGGGGGATTGGCTACACCTTC,CASSEWTARGIGYTF
TRBV28,NA,NA,TRBJ1-5,TGTGCCACCGGGCCCCTAAATCAGCCCCAGCATTTT,CATGPLNQPQHF
TRBV27,TRBD2,once,TRBJ2-3,TGTGCCAGCAGTCCAACTAGCGGGAGGGCCCGGTTGATGCAGTATTTT,CASSPTSGRARLMQYF
TRBV6-1,NA,NA,TRBJ2-5,TGTGCCAGCAGTGAAGTAGGGGGAGGGGTTCGGGGAGAGACCCAGTACTTC,CASSEVGGGVRGETQYF
TRBV10-1,NA,once,TRBJ2-3,TGCGCCAGCAGTGAGTACGCAGGGGAGGCAGATACGCAGTATTTT,CASSEYAGEADTQYF
TRBV28,NA,NA,TRBJ1-5,TGTGCCAGCAGTTTAATTACCGACAGTCAGCCCCAGCATTTT,CASSLITDSQPQHF
TRBV5-8,NA,once,TRBJ1-5,TGTGCCAGCAGCTTTCACAGGACGAGCAATCAGCCCCAGCATTTT,CASSFHRTSNQPQHF
TRBV11-2,NA,NA,TRBJ2-6,TGTGCCAGCAGCTCGTTCAGGTTGCATCGTGGGGCCAACGTCCTGACTTTC,CASSSFRLHRGANVLTF